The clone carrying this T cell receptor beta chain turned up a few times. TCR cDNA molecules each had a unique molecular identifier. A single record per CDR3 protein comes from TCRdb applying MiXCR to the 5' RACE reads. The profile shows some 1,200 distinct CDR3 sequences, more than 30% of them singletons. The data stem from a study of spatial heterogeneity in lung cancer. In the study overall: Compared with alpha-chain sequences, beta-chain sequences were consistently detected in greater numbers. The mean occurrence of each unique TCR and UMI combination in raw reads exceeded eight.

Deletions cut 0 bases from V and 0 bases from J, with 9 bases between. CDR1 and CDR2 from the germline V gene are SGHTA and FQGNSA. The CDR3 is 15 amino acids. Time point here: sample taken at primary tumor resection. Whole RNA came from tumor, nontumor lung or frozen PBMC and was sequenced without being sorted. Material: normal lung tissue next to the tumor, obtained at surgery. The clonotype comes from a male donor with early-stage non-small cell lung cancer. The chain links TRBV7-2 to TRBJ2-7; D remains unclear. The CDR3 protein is CASSLASGSSYEQYF. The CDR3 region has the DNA TGTGCCAGCAGCTTAGCATCGGGCAGCTCCTACGAGCAGTACTTC.